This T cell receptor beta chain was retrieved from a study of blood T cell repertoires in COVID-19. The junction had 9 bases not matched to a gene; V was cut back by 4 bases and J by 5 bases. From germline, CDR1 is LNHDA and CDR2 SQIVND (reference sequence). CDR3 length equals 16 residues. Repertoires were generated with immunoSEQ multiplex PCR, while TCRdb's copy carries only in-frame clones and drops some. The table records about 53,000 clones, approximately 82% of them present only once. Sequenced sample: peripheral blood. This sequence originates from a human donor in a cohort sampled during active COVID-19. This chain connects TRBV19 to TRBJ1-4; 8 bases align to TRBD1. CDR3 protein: CASSTDRGVQNEKLFF. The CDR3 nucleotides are TGTGCCAGTAGTACAGACAGGGGCGTCCAGAATGAAAAACTGTTTTTT.